This entry concerns a single T cell receptor beta chain. The data are from a study of blood T cell repertoires in COVID-19. Recruits, aged about 18 to 95 years, lived in 24 US areas. Membership in each cohort depended on participant-reported clinical history. Germline assignment: CDR1 SEHNR and CDR2 FQNEAQ (reference sequence). With 2 bases clipped from V and 7 bases from J, the junction kept 13 bases outside the gene matches. CDR3 length equals 17 residues. Authors' processing steps: Estimates of nucleated cell counts were drawn from the amplification of reference gene primers. Here immunoSEQ multiplex PCR was the method, and the copy in TCRdb shows in-frame clones only, minus some. That table is the source of V, J and clone size, and D and trimming were worked out from the DNA. The sample holds about 300,000 clones, about 90% seen once.

The chain uses TRBV7-9 and TRBJ1-4, with 7 nucleotides matching TRBD1. The specimen sequenced was PBMCs or T cells enriched from blood (not recorded which). The clonotype originates from a woman aged 45-60 years who had been exposed to COVID-19. CDR3 DNA sequence: TGTGCCAGCAGCTTAAGGACAGGCAATTATGACGGTGAAAAACTGTTTTTT. It yields the protein CASSLRTGNYDGEKLFF.